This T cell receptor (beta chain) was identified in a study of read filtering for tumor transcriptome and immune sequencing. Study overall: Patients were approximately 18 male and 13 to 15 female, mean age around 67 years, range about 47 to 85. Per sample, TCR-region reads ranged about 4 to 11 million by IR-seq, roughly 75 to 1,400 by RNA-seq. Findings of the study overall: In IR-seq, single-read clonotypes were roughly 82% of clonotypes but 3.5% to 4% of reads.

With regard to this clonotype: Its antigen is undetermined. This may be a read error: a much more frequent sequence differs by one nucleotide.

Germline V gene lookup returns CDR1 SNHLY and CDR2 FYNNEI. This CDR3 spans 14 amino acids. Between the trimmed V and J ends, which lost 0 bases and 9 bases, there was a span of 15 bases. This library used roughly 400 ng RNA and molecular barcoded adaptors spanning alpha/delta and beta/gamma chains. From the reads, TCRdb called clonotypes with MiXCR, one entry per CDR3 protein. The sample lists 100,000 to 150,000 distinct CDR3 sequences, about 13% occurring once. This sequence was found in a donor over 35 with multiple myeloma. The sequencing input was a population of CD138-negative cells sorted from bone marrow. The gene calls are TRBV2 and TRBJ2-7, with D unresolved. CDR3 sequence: CASSEARSPLRQYF. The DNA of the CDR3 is TGTGCCAGCAGTGAAGCAAGGTCCCCCCTGAGGCAGTACTTC.